Shown below are 22 T cell receptor beta chains from a single sample sequenced in a study of control samples from healthy donors and cancer patients. The repertoire was sequenced with immunoSEQ multiplex PCR; TCRdb's copy has only in-frame clones and lacks some. The sample yields roughly 200,000 clones, approximately 92% seen once. The sequencing input was blood. These receptors all stem from a man in his late teens or twenties in good health.

The chain combines TRBV19 with TRBJ2-3; perhaps TRBD1 as D (6 bases). This CDR3 has 13 amino acids. The ends were cut back, 1 base at V and 4 bases at J, with 6 bases in the middle. The V gene's germline CDR1 is LNHDA and CDR2 SQIVND (reference sequence). CDR3 sequence: CASSIGQADTQYF. CDR3 sequence (DNA): TGTGCCAGTAGTATAGGACAGGCAGATACGCAGTATTTT.

This chain links TRBV3-1 (or the pseudogene TRBV3-2) with TRBJ1-1; 10 bases line up with TRBD1. The CDR3 contains 15 residues. CDR1 and CDR2 from the germline V gene are LGHDT and YNNKEL (reference sequence). V dropped 5 bases and J dropped 4; count of bases not matched to a gene: 7. The CDR3, as DNA: TGTGCCAGCAGCGACCCCGGGACAGGGGCCACTGAAGCTTTCTTT. Protein sequence: CASSDPGTGATEAFF.

The rearrangement joins TRBV6-6 to TRBJ1-4; 8 positions match TRBD1. CDR1 and CDR2 (germline): MNHNY, SVGAGI (reference sequence). CDR3 length: 13 residues. V trimming: 6 bases; J trimming: 8 bases; junction bases outside the gene matches: 5. DNA of the CDR3: TGTGCCAGCAGGACAGGGGAGAGCGAAAAACTGTTTTTT. Protein sequence: CASRTGESEKLFF.

This chain's CDR3 is CASSFTGQGNTEAFF. CDR3 bases: TGCGCCAGCAGCTTTACAGGGCAGGGGAACACTGAAGCTTTCTTT. The V and J genes are TRBV5-1 and TRBJ1-1; tentative D call: TRBD1 (6 bases). The germline V gene has CDR1 SGHRS and CDR2 YFSETQ. The V end lost 2 bases, the J end lost 1 base, and 12 bases lay between the germline ends. This CDR3 contains 15 residues.

The CDR3 is CASSQEVSGGASGANVLTF. CDR3 in DNA: TGCGCCAGCAGCCAAGAGGTTAGCGGGGGGGCCTCTGGGGCCAACGTCCTGACTTTC. The V and J genes are TRBV4-1 and TRBJ2-6; TRBD2 matches 11 bases. The CDR3 consists of 19 residues. V trimming: 0 bases; J trimming: 0 bases; junction bases outside the gene matches: 4. Per the germline V gene, CDR1 is MGHRA and CDR2 is YSYEKL.

J is TRBJ2-7 and V is TRBV3-1 (or the pseudogene TRBV3-2); possible D gene TRBD2, 6 bases. CDR3 size: 16 residues. V gave up 5 bases and J gave up 0 bases, with 17 bases separating them. Germline V gives CDR1 LGHDT, CDR2 YNNKEL (reference sequence). The CDR3 sequence: CASSVGLRGYSYEQYF. The CDR3 nucleotides read TGTGCCAGCAGCGTAGGACTACGGGGGTACTCCTACGAGCAGTACTTC.

The chain links TRBV18 to TRBJ2-2; 10 positions match TRBD1. The CDR3 consists of 15 residues. Trimming at V came to 6 bases and at J to 6 bases, leaving 7 bases not matched to a gene. Germline CDR1 is KGHSH and CDR2 is LQKENI. CDR3 coding DNA: TGTGCCAGCTCGAACGGGACAGGGGCTTCCGGGGAGCTGTTTTTT. This encodes CASSNGTGASGELFF.

This rearrangement joins TRBV19 to TRBJ1-2; TRBD1 matches 8 bases. The CDR3 loop spans 16 amino acids. The V segment lost 7 bases and the J segment 1 base; nucleotides outside the gene matches: 11. The germline CDR1 and CDR2 sequences are LNHDA and SQIVND (reference sequence). The CDR3 sequence: CASKKGQAVNNYGYTF. CDR3 sequence (DNA): TGTGCCAGTAAGAAGGGACAGGCCGTAAATAACTATGGCTACACCTTC.

This clone turned up a few times. This chain links TRBV6-2 or TRBV6-3 with TRBJ1-5; D might be TRBD1 (5 bases). CDR1 MNHEY and CDR2 SVGEGT come from the germline V gene. This CDR3 has 13 residues. Trimming removed 6 bases from V and 7 bases from J, with 13 bases in between. The CDR3 DNA is TGTGCCAGCAGCCCCCGGGGCCTACAGCCCCAGCATTTT. It translates to CASSPRGLQPQHF.

This clone came up a few times. J is TRBJ2-3 and V is TRBV9; D is unresolved. The CDR3 sequence is 13 residues long. Germline values: CDR1 SGDLS, CDR2 YYNGEE. V was shortened by 4 bases and J by 5 bases, with 11 bases between the two germline ends. This chain's CDR3 is CASSTWVGDTQYF. The DNA for the CDR3 is TGTGCCAGCAGCACCTGGGTAGGAGATACGCAGTATTTT.

The chain has TRBV5-1 and TRBJ2-6; D might be TRBD2 (7 bases). CDR3 length equals 17 residues. The germline V gene has CDR1 SGHRS and CDR2 YFSETQ. The V end was cut by 2 bases, the J end by 0 bases, with 12 bases between. The CDR3 DNA reads as TGCGCCAGCAGCTTCACAGGGACTATCTCTGGGGCCAACGTCCTGACTTTC. Translating gives CASSFTGTISGANVLTF.

The chain carries TRBV5-1 and TRBJ2-7; the match to TRBD1 covers 12 bases. Germline loops: CDR1 SGHRS, CDR2 YFSETQ. CDR3 length: 16 residues. Trimming cost V 4 bases and J 3 bases; bases outside gene matches: 8. The CDR3 DNA reads as TGCGCCAGCAGCAAAGGGACAGGGGGCGCGGACTACGAGCAGTACTTC. Amino acids: CASSKGTGGADYEQYF.

This chain joins TRBV25-1 and TRBJ2-5; D unresolved. The CDR3 spans 11 residues. The V end lost 3 bases, the J end lost 4 bases, and 3 bases lay between the germline ends. Germline CDR1 is MGHDK and CDR2 is SYGVNS. CDR3: CASSEGETQYF. The DNA for the CDR3 is TGTGCCAGCAGTGAGGGAGAGACCCAGTACTTC.

The chain employs TRBV14 and TRBJ2-7, with 8 bases fitting TRBD1. Unmatched junction bases numbered 2, after V lost 4 bases and J lost 3 bases. The CDR3 runs 13 residues. CDR1 and CDR2 (germline): SGHDN, FVKESK. The CDR3, as DNA: TGTGCCAGCAGCCGGGACAGGAACTACGAGCAGTACTTC. Amino acid sequence: CASSRDRNYEQYF.

This chain joins TRBV6-5 and TRBJ2-1; a possible D gene is TRBD1 (6 bases). Trimming took off 6 bases at V and 5 bases at J, with 17 bases between the two ends. The germline V gene has CDR1 MNHEY and CDR2 SVGAGI. This CDR3 has 15 residues. CDR3 protein: CASRTGTIRHNEQFF. The DNA for the CDR3 is TGTGCCAGCAGGACCGGGACAATAAGGCACAATGAGCAGTTCTTC.

The chain recombines TRBV7-8 with TRBJ1-2; the D gene is possibly TRBD1 (5 bases). The germline CDR1 and CDR2 sequences are SGHVS and FQNEAQ. The V end lost 2 bases, the J end lost 4 bases, and 11 bases lay between the germline ends. The CDR3 spans 14 residues. As DNA, the CDR3 is TGTGCCAGCAGCTTATCAGGGCAGTCCTATGGCTACACCTTC. This gives the protein CASSLSGQSYGYTF.

The rearrangement uses TRBV24-1 and TRBJ2-7; no firm D call. The CDR3 is made up of 15 amino acids. CDR1 and CDR2 (germline): KGHDR, SFDVKD. Between the trimmed V and J ends, which lost 4 bases and 1 base, there was a span of 13 bases. CDR3 nucleotides: TGTGCCACCAGTGACTCACGGTACAAGTCCTACGAGCAGTACTTC. This gives the protein CATSDSRYKSYEQYF.

CDR3 nucleotide sequence: TGTGCCAGCTCAGGGGGCCATTATCAGCCCCAGCATTTT. Its translation is CASSGGHYQPQHF. The V and J genes are TRBV2 and TRBJ1-5; 8 bases map to TRBD1. V shed 8 bases and J 5 bases; nucleotides not matched to a gene: 5. CDR3 size: 13 residues. CDR1 is SNHLY, CDR2 FYNNEI, per germline.

The gene calls are TRBV3-1 (or the pseudogene TRBV3-2) and TRBJ1-6; D is perhaps TRBD1 (5 bases). V was pared by 3 bases and J by 9 bases, with 12 bases between. CDR1 is LGHDT, CDR2 YNNKEL, per germline (reference sequence). The CDR3 is 14 amino acids. The CDR3: CASSHSRDVSPLHF. In DNA form, the CDR3 reads TGTGCCAGCAGCCACTCCAGGGACGTTTCACCCCTCCACTTT.

The chain joins TRBV6-5 to TRBJ2-7, with D perhaps matching TRBD1 or TRBD2 (6 bases each). Germline V gene lookup returns CDR1 MNHEY and CDR2 SVGAGI. V lost 8 bases, J lost 0 bases, and 17 bases lay in between. This CDR3 contains 15 residues. Here the CDR3 reads CASSEGGLSSYEQYF. CDR3 coding DNA: TGTGCCAGCTCCGAGGGGGGTCTTAGCTCCTACGAGCAGTACTTC.

This clone was observed a single time. The rearrangement uses TRBV5-1 and TRBJ1-2, with 10 bases lining up with TRBD1. This CDR3 is built from 16 residues. Germline lookup yields CDR1 SGHRS and CDR2 YFSETQ. J lost 8 bases, V lost 3 bases, and 13 bases had no gene match. CDR3 nucleotide sequence: TGCGCCAGCAGCTCCAACCCCGGGACAGGGGCGCTGGGCTACACCTTC. It is translated as CASSSNPGTGALGYTF. The variable domain in full, completed from reference TRBV5-1 and TRBJ1-2, reads KAGVTQTPRYLIKTRGQQVTLSCSPISGHRSVSWYQQTPGQGLQFLFEYFSETQRNKGNFPGRFSGRQFSNSRSEMNVSTLELGDSALYLCASSSNPGTGALGYTFGSGTRLTVV.

Regarding this clone: The sample holds other DNA sequences that translate to the same CDR3. This chain connects TRBV7-9 to TRBJ1-4, with 8 bases matching TRBD1. CDR3 length: 14 amino acids. V gave up 3 bases and J gave up 8 bases; unmatched junction bases: 5. CDR1 is SEHNR, CDR2 FQNEAQ, per germline (reference sequence). CDR3 sequence reads: CASSLQGAREKLFF. CDR3 coding DNA: TGTGCCAGCAGCTTGCAGGGGGCGAGGGAAAAACTGTTTTTT. Supplemented by reference TRBV7-9 and TRBJ1-4, the full variable domain reads DTGVSQNPRHKITKRGQNVTFRCDPISEHNRLYWYRQTLGQGPEFLTYFQNEAQLEKSRLLSDRFSAERPKGSFSTLEIQRTEQGDSAMYLCASSLQGAREKLFFGSGTQLSVL.